This T cell receptor (beta chain) was sequenced in a study of monozygotic twins with inflammatory bowel disease. Study findings and constraints: For IBD, no single strong associated signal or clonotype was supported. TCRbeta diversity (inverse Simpson) was lower in IBD patients than in healthy co-twins. Concordant and discordant twins showed no difference in repertoire similarity, possibly from limited power.

CDR1 and CDR2 (germline): MGHRA, YSYEKL. The CDR3 runs 14 residues. There were about 3,800 ng of total RNA used for each TCR library. TCRdb reanalyzed the 5' RACE reads, giving one entry per CDR3 protein sequence and no DNA. The sample holds around 400,000 distinct CDR3 sequences. Concerning this clonotype itself: Its antigen is not known.

This clonotype was sampled from a human donor with ulcerative colitis or Crohn's disease, or a healthy co-twin of an affected twin (not recorded which). The rearrangement uses TRBV4-1 and TRBJ1-4. The sample taken for sequencing was blood. The CDR3 is CASSLRRQREKLFF.